A selection of T cell receptor beta chains follows, all from one sample in a study of Graves' ophthalmopathy and Graves' hyperthyroidism. TCRdb used MiXCR to reprocess the multiplex PCR reads, holding one entry per CDR3 protein. Among a few hundred thousand distinct CDR3 sequences listed, about 18% were seen once. Sequencing was done on a sample of peripheral blood. These receptor sequences come from an adult woman with stable Graves' hyperthyroidism. CDR3s include the opening cysteine and the closing phenylalanine or tryptophan. Fields, in order: J gene, V gene, CDR3 length, CDR3 protein.

>TRBJ1-6|TRBV28|15
CASSLTRQRYSPLHF
>TRBJ1-5|TRBV28|14
CASSLTGLNQPQHF
>TRBJ2-5|TRBV5-1|17
CASSTNAGLALLETQYF
>TRBJ1-1|TRBV12-3/TRBV12-4|14
CASSYSNQGSRAFF
>TRBJ2-2|TRBV27|14
CASSLGQTAGELFF
>TRBJ2-5|TRBV20-1|15
CSVDLAGGLGETQYF
>TRBJ1-1|TRBV27|15
CASSPIRGSVTEAFF
>TRBJ1-1|TRBV28|18
CASSLLPGGLGRNTEAFF
>TRBJ1-1|TRBV20-1|13
CSAKQGVNTEAFF
>TRBJ1-1|TRBV7-9|12
CASSGQGYEAFF
>TRBJ2-7|TRBV6-5|14
CASQFAGRGYEQYF
>TRBJ1-1|TRBV29-1|12
CSVETGPGEAFF
>TRBJ2-7|TRBV6-5|15
CASSYSSRTLLEQYF
>TRBJ2-5|TRBV19|14
CASTMTGVQETQYF
>TRBJ2-7|TRBV4-3|14
CASSPRPGPYEQYF
>TRBJ2-7|TRBV27|13
CASSFERGYEQYF
>TRBJ2-5|TRBV2|13
CASSAGAGKTQYF
>TRBJ2-5|TRBV5-1|17
CASSFGTSGGYQETQYF
>TRBJ2-2|TRBV7-2|16
CASSLESGRELGELFF
>TRBJ2-7|TRBV12-3/TRBV12-4|11
CASSLKYEQYF
>TRBJ1-2|TRBV9|15
CASSPGQGGGDGYTF
>TRBJ2-7|TRBV6-5|17
CASSYSSGLGTSYEQYF
>TRBJ1-4|TRBV18|14
CASSPSEFNEKLFF
>TRBJ2-7|TRBV12-3/TRBV12-4|15
CASSPTDRFSYEQYF
>TRBJ2-2|TRBV10-3|16
CAISERGRANTGELFF
>TRBJ2-7|TRBV10-3|15
CAISEEQGPTYEQYF
>TRBJ1-1|TRBV12-3/TRBV12-4|12
CASSLGPGMTFF
>TRBJ2-7|TRBV4-3|17
CASSQDFRQGTSYEQYF
>TRBJ2-7|TRBV29-1|14
CSVEVAGDGYEQYF
>TRBJ2-7|TRBV6-5|14
CASSYKRVWDEQYF
>TRBJ1-5|TRBV4-1|14
CASSHWLSNQPQHF
>TRBJ2-5|TRBV4-1|15
CASSQVDRARETQYF
>TRBJ2-5|TRBV11-2|16
CASSPRTQPRQETQYF
>TRBJ1-6|TRBV6-1|17
CASSEALITGANSPLHF
>TRBJ2-7|TRBV9|16
CASSGTGLAGVGEQYF
>TRBJ2-7|TRBV12-3/TRBV12-4|15
CASSLVSPKLNEQYF
>TRBJ2-7|TRBV7-2|16
CASSFNLAGAPYEQYF
>TRBJ2-1|TRBV4-2|17
CASSPPLAGGTYNEQFF
>TRBJ2-2|TRBV12-5|16
CASGLFQGRATGELFF
>TRBJ2-7|TRBV12-3/TRBV12-4|14
CASSFDGVSGEQYF
>TRBJ2-7|TRBV5-6|13
CASSSTKPYEQYF
>TRBJ2-7|TRBV7-2|16
CASSLARTLNSYEQYF
>TRBJ2-2|TRBV30|14
CAWTSGSFSGELFF
>TRBJ2-7|TRBV12-3/TRBV12-4|16
CASSQTPTHGSYEQYF
>TRBJ1-2|TRBV27|15
CASSPRYGASYGYTF